Below, 6 T cell receptor beta chains from the same sample are listed, as sequenced in a study of a mutant IDH1 vaccine in newly diagnosed glioma. TCRdb's copy holds only in-frame clones and misses some; the assay was immunoSEQ multiplex PCR. The data hold fewer than 45,000 clones, with under 80% observed a single time. Time point here: week 23, last vaccination. Vaccination used 300 ug of mutant IDH1 20-mer peptide per dose, with topical imiquimod. These receptors are not linked to any known antigen. The sequenced sample was PBMCs, obtained from a glioma patient whose treatment included an IDH1 peptide vaccine. The receptors were sampled from a woman aged 40 to 50 with glioma. Some clones in this sample may be carry-over from other donors' samples.

The chain recombines TRBV25-1 with TRBJ2-5; D possibly corresponds to TRBD1 (5 bases). Germline lookup yields CDR1 MGHDK and CDR2 SYGVNS. This CDR3 is 16 amino acids long. The V gene lost 5 bases and the J gene lost 4 bases, with 20 bases spanning the gap. The CDR3 spells CASSIKIGLRGETQYF. CDR3 in DNA: TGTGCCAGCAGTATAAAGATTGGGTTAAGGGGAGAGACCCAGTACTTC.

The chain employs TRBV19 and TRBJ1-1; D is unresolved. Germline CDR1 and CDR2: LNHDA and SQIVND (reference sequence). Deletions cut 3 bases from V and 6 bases from J, with 11 bases between. There are 13 residues in the CDR3. Written as DNA, the CDR3 is TGTGCCAGTAGTATTGGCCCCGAGGCTGAAGCTTTCTTT. Translating gives CASSIGPEAEAFF.

The chain employs TRBV5-6 and TRBJ1-2, with 10 bases matching TRBD1. With V trimmed by 5 bases and J by 8 bases, 9 bases remained unmatched. Germline V gene data show CDR1 as SGHDT and CDR2 as YYEEEE. The length of the CDR3 is 14 residues. The CDR3: CASRPGTGVWGYTF. CDR3 sequence (DNA): TGTGCCAGCAGACCCGGGACAGGGGTTTGGGGCTACACCTTC.

The chain employs TRBV19 and TRBJ2-6; D gene unclear. This CDR3 spans 15 amino acids. Germline CDR1 reads LNHDA; CDR2 reads SQIVND (reference sequence). V was pared by 1 base and J by 0 bases, with 4 bases between. DNA of the CDR3: TGTGCCAGTAGTATAGTTCACTCTGGGGCCAACGTCCTGACTTTC. It yields the protein CASSIVHSGANVLTF.

The rearrangement uses TRBV9 and TRBJ1-3; the D is unclear. V gave up 4 bases and J gave up 0 bases, with 8 bases separating them. This CDR3 region has 14 residues. CDR1 is SGDLS and CDR2 is YYNGEE in the germline V gene. The CDR3 is CASSLRDSGNTIYF. CDR3 nucleotides: TGTGCCAGCAGCCTTCGGGACTCTGGAAACACCATATATTTT.

This rearrangement joins TRBV10-3 to TRBJ2-2; D uncertain. Trimming removed 1 base from V and 4 bases from J, with 13 bases in between. Looked up from germline, CDR1 is ENHRY and CDR2 is SYGVKD. CDR3 length equals 16 residues. CDR3 residues: CAISELGDRTTGELFF. CDR3 in DNA: TGTGCCATCAGTGAGTTGGGTGATCGAACCACCGGGGAGCTGTTTTTT.